This T cell receptor beta chain was identified in a study of early T cells in non-severe SARS-CoV-2 infection. Study overall: Investigators sequenced bulk RNA drawn from unsorted whole blood, and chains remained unpaired. Study-wide findings and caveats: Reliance on VDJdb matching favored anti-spike CD8 responses; private and CD4 specificities were missed.

The protocol attached unique molecular identifiers to individual cDNA molecules. TCRdb called the 5' RACE reads again in MiXCR, with one record for every CDR3 protein. The sample holds 45,000 to 50,000 distinct CDR3 sequences, roughly 6% seen once. This clonotype came up many times. Its antigen remains unknown. The material was whole blood, obtained at baseline. The TCR was taken from an adult who was a healthcare worker with PCR-confirmed SARS-CoV-2 infection or an uninfected control (not recorded which).

CDR3 region: CASSQKRDTEAFF. The DNA of the CDR3 is TGTGCCAGCAGCCAGAAGAGGGACACTGAAGCTTTCTTT. This rearrangement joins TRBV3-1 to TRBJ1-1; the D is unclear. The CDR3 extends over 13 amino acids. CDR1 and CDR2 (germline): LGHDT, YNNKEL (reference sequence). V was pared by 3 bases and J by 3 bases, with 8 bases between.